Described below is a single T cell receptor (beta chain) sequence and its context. What it recognizes is unknown. The data derive from a study of cytomegalovirus exposure and HLA in healthy donors. The CDR3 sequence is 14 residues long. Trimming cost V 3 bases and J 3 bases; bases outside gene matches: 1. Germline CDR1 SEHNR, CDR2 FQNEAQ (reference sequence). Study-wide results and limits: The study put some 150 TCR beta chains on its list as cytomegalovirus-associated. What was likely a sequencing artifact was a cluster of highly shared sequence variants. Productive status was seen about 87% or about 30% of the time for most TCR beta V segments in an earlier analysis.

Both 60 Vbeta primers and 13 Jbeta primers went into the PCR. Profiling relied on immunoSEQ multiplex PCR, and the TCRdb table lists in-frame clones only, not all of them. Found here are about 140,000 clones, 75% to 85% of them singletons; the top ten hold roughly 4.8%. Sample: PBMCs. This receptor was identified in a man between 35 and 55 years old in good health and CMV-seronegative. The chain has TRBV7-9 and TRBJ2-2; TRBD2 matches 7 bases. Written as DNA, the CDR3 is TGTGCCAGCAGCTTGCGGGGGTACACCGGGGAGCTGTTTTTT. It is translated as CASSLRGYTGELFF.